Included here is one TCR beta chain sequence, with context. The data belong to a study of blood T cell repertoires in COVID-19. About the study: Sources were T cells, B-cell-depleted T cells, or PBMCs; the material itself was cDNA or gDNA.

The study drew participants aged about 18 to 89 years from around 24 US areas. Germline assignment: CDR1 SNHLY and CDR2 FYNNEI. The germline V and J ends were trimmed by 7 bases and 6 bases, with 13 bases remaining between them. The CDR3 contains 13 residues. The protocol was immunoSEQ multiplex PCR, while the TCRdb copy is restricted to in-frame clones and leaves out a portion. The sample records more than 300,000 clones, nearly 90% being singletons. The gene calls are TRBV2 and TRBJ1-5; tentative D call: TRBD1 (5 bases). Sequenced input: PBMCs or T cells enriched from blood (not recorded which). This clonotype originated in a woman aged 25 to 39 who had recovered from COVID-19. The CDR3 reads CASNWGVGQPQHF. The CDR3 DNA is TGTGCCAGCAACTGGGGGGTCGGTCAGCCCCAGCATTTT.